This T cell receptor (beta chain) comes out of a study of technical replicates of blood from a few donors. Trimming took off 0 bases at V and 5 bases at J, with 8 bases between the two ends. Germline V CDR1 and CDR2: MNHEY, SVGAGI. The CDR3 is made up of 13 amino acids. Repertoires were generated with immunoSEQ multiplex PCR, while TCRdb's copy carries only in-frame clones and drops some. The sample records under 70,000 clones, about 89% being singletons. The sample taken for sequencing was PBMCs. The V call is TRBV6-5, the J call TRBJ2-7; D is ambiguous. The sequence came from a human donor in good health. Some clones in this sample may be carry-over from other donors' samples. CDR3 sequence: CASSYSQANEQYF. The CDR3 DNA sequence: TGTGCCAGCAGTTACTCGCAGGCTAACGAGCAGTACTTC.